These 5 T cell receptor beta chains were sequenced from one sample in a study of T cell responses to AZD1222 COVID-19 vaccine. Assay: immunoSEQ multiplex PCR; the TCRdb copy retains only in-frame clones and omits some. In the table there are tens of thousands of clones, about nine tenths of which are singletons. Here the sequenced sample was peripheral blood, taken on day 0 of AZD1222 vaccination. These receptors originate from an adult in good health.

V usage is TRBV13 and J usage is TRBJ2-1, with D maybe TRBD1 (5 bases). V dropped 11 bases and J dropped 6 bases, with 17 bases sitting between them. CDR1 is PRHDT and CDR2 is FYEKMQ in the germline V gene (reference sequence). The CDR3 contains 13 residues. CDR3 sequence: CAGAFGMGNEQFF. Here the CDR3 DNA reads TGTGCCGGGGCCTTTGGAATGGGCAATGAGCAGTTCTTC.

The chain uses TRBV7-2 and TRBJ2-7, with TRBD2 matching over 9 bases. The CDR3 is 15 amino acids. Germline V gene lookup returns CDR1 SGHTA and CDR2 FQGNSA. The ends lost 1 base at V and 3 bases at J; junction bases unmatched: 4. The CDR3, as DNA: TGTGCCAGCAGCTTAGGGCTAGCGGGACTCTACGAGCAGTACTTC. Encoded protein: CASSLGLAGLYEQYF.

CDR3 in DNA: TGTGCCAGCAGCCAAGACTACTATGGCTACACCTTC. Translation: CASSQDYYGYTF. The chain recombines TRBV3-1 (or the pseudogene TRBV3-2) with TRBJ1-2, with D unclear. CDR1 and CDR2 from the germline V gene are LGHDT and YNNKEL (reference sequence). This CDR3 has 12 residues. V was clipped by 0 bases and J by 3 bases, with 2 bases between them.

Turning to this clone: One end of the junction fails to match germline, which may point to a read error. The chain links TRBV7-3 to TRBJ2-1; TRBD1 aligns across 9 bases. Per the germline V gene, CDR1 is SGHTA and CDR2 is FQGTGA. The length of the CDR3 is 15 residues. The CDR3 DNA sequence: TGTGCCAGCAACTTAGGGACAGGGCTCTACAATGAGCAGTTCTTC. Amino acid sequence: CASNLGTGLYNEQFF. The full variable domain, completed using reference TRBV7-3 and TRBJ2-1, is GAGVSQTPSNKVTEKGKYVELRCDPISGHTALYWYRQSLGQGPEFLIYFQGTGAADDSGLPNDRFFAVRPEGSVSTLKIQRTERGDSAVYLCASNLGTGLYNEQFFGPGTRLTVL.

The V and J genes are TRBV18 and TRBJ1-2; tentatively, D is TRBD1 (6 bases). Trimming left V 3 bases short and J 3 bases short, with 11 bases between. Germline V gene sequence: CDR1 KGHSH, CDR2 LQKENI. CDR3 length: 14 amino acids. CDR3: CASSPGGRHYGYTF. In DNA form, the CDR3 reads TGTGCCAGCTCACCTGGGGGCAGACACTATGGCTACACCTTC.